This T cell receptor beta chain originates from a study of blood T cell repertoires in COVID-19. Across the study: Samples representing acute and convalescent COVID-19 were sourced from the United States, Italy and Spain.

The V segment lost 5 bases and the J segment 0 bases; nucleotides outside the gene matches: 14. The germline V gene encodes CDR1 LNHDA and CDR2 SQIVND (reference sequence). This CDR3 region has 18 residues. Adults between about 18 and 89 years of age took part from about two dozen US areas. Assignments of participants to cohorts depended upon their own reported clinical history. Donors in Cohort 3 who had recovered were those with two negative PCRs, healthcare professional clearance, or resolution of their symptoms. Assay used: immunoSEQ multiplex PCR; TCRdb lists only in-frame clones, some missing. The data contain around 400,000 clones, nearly 90% of them seen just once; the ten biggest clones take up 1.5% to 2%.

This chain uses TRBV19 with TRBJ1-1; 8 nucleotides match TRBD1. This clonotype originated in a woman aged 25 to 39 who had recovered from COVID-19. The sequenced sample consisted of PBMCs or T cells enriched from blood (not recorded which). The CDR3 coding sequence is TGTGCCAGTAGTCTCCGGTCCCGGGACAGGACCCTGAACACTGAAGCTTTCTTT. The encoded protein is CASSLRSRDRTLNTEAFF. Full variable domain (missing parts from reference TRBV19 and TRBJ1-1): DGGITQSPKYLFRKEGQNVTLSCEQNLNHDAMYWYRQDPGQGLRLIYYSQIVNDFQKGDIAEGYSVSREKKESFPLTVTSAQKNPTAFYLCASSLRSRDRTLNTEAFFGQGTRLTVV.